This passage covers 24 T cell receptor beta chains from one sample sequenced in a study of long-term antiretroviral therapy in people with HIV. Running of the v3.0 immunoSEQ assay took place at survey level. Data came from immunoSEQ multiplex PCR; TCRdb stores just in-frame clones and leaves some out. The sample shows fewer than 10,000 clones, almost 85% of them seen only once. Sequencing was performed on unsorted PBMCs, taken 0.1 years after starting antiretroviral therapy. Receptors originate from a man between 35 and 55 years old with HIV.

CDR3 protein: CASSLTGPYEQYF. The DNA for the CDR3 is TGTGCCAGCAGCCTAACCGGGCCCTACGAGCAGTACTTC. The chain is built from TRBV11-2 and TRBJ2-7; D gene ambiguous. CDR3 length equals 13 residues. The germline gives CDR1 SGHAT, CDR2 FQNNGV. V shed 5 bases and J shed 2 bases, with 10 bases lying between them. Filled out from reference TRBV11-2 and TRBJ2-7, the complete variable domain reads EAGVAQSPRYKIIEKRQSVAFWCNPISGHATLYWYQQILGQGPKLLIQFQNNGVVDDSQLPKDRFSAERLKGVDSTLKIQPAKLEDSAVYLCASSLTGPYEQYFGPGTRLTVT.

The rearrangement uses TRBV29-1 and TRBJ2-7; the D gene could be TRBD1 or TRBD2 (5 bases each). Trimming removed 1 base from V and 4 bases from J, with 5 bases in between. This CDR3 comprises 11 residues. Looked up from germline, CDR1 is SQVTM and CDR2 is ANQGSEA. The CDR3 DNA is TGCAGCGTTGAAGGGGGGTACGAGCAGTACTTC. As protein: CSVEGGYEQYF.

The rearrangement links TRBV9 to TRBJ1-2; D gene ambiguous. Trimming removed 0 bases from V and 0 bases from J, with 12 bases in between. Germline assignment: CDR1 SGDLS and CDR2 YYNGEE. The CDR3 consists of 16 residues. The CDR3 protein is CASSVATQLANYGYTF. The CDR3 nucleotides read TGTGCCAGCAGCGTAGCTACCCAGTTAGCTAACTATGGCTACACCTTC.

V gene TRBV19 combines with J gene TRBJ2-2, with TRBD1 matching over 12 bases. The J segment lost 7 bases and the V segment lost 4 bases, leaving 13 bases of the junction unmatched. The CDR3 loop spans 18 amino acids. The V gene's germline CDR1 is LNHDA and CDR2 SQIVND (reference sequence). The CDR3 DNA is TGTGCCAGTAGTAGAGGGACAGGGGGCAGGGTTAGAGTCGGGGAGCTGTTTTTT. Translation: CASSRGTGGRVRVGELFF.

For the CDR3, the DNA is TGTGCCAGCAGCAGGACACTAAACACTGAAGCTTTCTTT. Translation: CASSRTLNTEAFF. The chain links TRBV11-2 to TRBJ1-1, with a tentative D call TRBD1 (5 bases). The CDR3 extends over 13 amino acids. Germline V gene data show CDR1 as SGHAT and CDR2 as FQNNGV. The V end was cut by 5 bases, the J end by 2 bases, with 9 bases between.

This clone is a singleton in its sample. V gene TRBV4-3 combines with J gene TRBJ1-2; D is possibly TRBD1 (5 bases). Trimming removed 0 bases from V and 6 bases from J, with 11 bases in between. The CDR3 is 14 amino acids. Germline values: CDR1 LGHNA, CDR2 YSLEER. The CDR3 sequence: CASSQDGAGNGYTF. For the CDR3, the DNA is TGCGCCAGCAGCCAAGATGGCGCAGGGAATGGCTACACCTTC.

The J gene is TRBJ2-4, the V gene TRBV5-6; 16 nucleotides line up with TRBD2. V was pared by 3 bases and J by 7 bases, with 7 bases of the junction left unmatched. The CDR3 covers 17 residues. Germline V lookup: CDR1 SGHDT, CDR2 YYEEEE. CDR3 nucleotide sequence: TGTGCCAGCAGCTCGGGACTAGCGGGGGGGGTTGGGAACATTCAGTACTTC. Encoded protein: CASSSGLAGGVGNIQYF.

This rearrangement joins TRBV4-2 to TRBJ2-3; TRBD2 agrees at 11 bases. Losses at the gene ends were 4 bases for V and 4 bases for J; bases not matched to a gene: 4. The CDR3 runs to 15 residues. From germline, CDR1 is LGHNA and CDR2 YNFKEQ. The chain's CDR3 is CASSRGTSGSDTQYF. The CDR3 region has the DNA TGTGCCAGCAGCCGAGGGACTAGCGGATCAGATACGCAGTATTTT.

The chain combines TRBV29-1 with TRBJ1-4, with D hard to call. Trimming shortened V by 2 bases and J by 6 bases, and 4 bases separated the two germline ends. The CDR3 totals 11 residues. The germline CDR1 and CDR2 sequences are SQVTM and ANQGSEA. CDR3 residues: CSVERDEKLFF. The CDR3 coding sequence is TGCAGCGTTGAACGGGATGAAAAACTGTTTTTT.

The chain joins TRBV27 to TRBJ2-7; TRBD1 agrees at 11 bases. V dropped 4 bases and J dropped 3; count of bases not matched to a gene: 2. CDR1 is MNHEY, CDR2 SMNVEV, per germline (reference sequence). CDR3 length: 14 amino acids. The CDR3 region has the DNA TGTGCCAGCAGTTGGACAGGGGGCCGCTACGAGCAGTACTTC. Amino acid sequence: CASSWTGGRYEQYF.

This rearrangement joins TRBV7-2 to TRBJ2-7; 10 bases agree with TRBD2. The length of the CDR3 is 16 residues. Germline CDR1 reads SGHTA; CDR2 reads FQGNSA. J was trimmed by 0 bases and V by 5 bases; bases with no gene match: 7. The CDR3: CASSPSASGSSYEQYF. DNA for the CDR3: TGTGCCAGCAGCCCTAGTGCTAGCGGGAGCTCCTACGAGCAGTACTTC.

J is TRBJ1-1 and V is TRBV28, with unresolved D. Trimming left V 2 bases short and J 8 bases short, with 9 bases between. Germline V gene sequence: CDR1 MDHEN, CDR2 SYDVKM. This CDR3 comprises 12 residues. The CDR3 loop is CASSLLGWEAFF. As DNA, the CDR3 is TGTGCCAGCAGTTTACTAGGGTGGGAAGCTTTCTTT.

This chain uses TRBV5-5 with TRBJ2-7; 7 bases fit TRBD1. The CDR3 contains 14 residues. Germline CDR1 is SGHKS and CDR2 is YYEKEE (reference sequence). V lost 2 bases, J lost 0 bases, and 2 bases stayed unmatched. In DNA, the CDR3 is TGTGCCAGCAGCTTAACAGGGGACTCCTACGAGCAGTACTTC. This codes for CASSLTGDSYEQYF.

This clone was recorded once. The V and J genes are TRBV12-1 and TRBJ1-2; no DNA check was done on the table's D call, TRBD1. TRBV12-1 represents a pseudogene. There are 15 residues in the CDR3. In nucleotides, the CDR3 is TGTGCCAGCACCTTAAGTGGCAGGGCAGACTATGGCTACACCTTC. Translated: CASTLSGRADYGYTF.

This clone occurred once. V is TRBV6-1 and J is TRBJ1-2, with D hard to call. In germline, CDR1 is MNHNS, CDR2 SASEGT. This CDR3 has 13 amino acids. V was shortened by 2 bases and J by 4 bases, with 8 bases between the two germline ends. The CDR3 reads CASSERATYGYTF. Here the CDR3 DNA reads TGTGCCAGCAGTGAACGGGCCACCTATGGCTACACCTTC.

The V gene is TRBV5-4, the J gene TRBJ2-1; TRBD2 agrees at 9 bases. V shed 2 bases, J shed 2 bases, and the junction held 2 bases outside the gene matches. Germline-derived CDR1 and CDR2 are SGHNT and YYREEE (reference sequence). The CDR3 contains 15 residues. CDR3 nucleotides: TGTGCCAGCAGCTTAGCGGGGGGAACCTACAATGAGCAGTTCTTC. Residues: CASSLAGGTYNEQFF.

The CDR3 DNA sequence: TGTGCCAGCAGCTTAAGGAGCAATCAGCCCCAGCATTTT. This codes for CASSLRSNQPQHF. The chain combines TRBV11-2 with TRBJ1-5, with D unclear. The germline V gene encodes CDR1 SGHAT and CDR2 FQNNGV. Trimming cost V 2 bases and J 1 base, with 3 bases left between them. The CDR3 consists of 13 residues.

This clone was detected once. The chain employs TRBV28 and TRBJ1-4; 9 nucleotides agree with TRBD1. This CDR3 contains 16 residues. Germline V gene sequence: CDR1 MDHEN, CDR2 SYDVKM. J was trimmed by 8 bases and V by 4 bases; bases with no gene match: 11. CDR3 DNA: TGTGCCAGCAGTTCAAGACCGGGACAGGGATGGGAAAAACTGTTTTTT. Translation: CASSSRPGQGWEKLFF. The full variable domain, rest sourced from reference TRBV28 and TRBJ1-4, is DVKVTQSSRYLVKRTGEKVFLECVQDMDHENMFWYRQDPGLGLRLIYFSYDVKMKEKGDIPEGYSVSREKKERFSLILESASTNQTSMYLCASSSRPGQGWEKLFFGSGTQLSVL.

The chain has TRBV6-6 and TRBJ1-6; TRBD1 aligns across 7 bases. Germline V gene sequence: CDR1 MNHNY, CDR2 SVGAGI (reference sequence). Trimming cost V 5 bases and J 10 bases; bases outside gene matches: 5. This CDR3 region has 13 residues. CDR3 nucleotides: TGTGCCAGCAGTCCAGGGGGGGGGTCACCCCTCCACTTT. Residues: CASSPGGGSPLHF.

CDR3 protein: CSGGYSYEQYF. The DNA of the CDR3 is TGCAGCGGTGGATACAGCTACGAGCAGTACTTC. The J gene is TRBJ2-7, the V gene TRBV29-1; D uncertain. There are 11 residues in the CDR3. In germline, CDR1 is SQVTM, CDR2 ANQGSEA. The germline V and J ends were trimmed by 7 bases and 3 bases, with 10 bases remaining between them.

In DNA, the CDR3 is TGTGCCAGCAGCTATAGCGCCAGGGGCGACGACGAGCAGTACTTC. Residues: CASSYSARGDDEQYF. The chain has TRBV7-2 and TRBJ2-7, with a weak D call TRBD1 (6 bases). Germline V CDR1 and CDR2: SGHTA, FQGNSA. The CDR3 consists of 15 residues. Between the trimmed V and J ends, which lost 4 bases and 5 bases, there was a span of 18 bases.

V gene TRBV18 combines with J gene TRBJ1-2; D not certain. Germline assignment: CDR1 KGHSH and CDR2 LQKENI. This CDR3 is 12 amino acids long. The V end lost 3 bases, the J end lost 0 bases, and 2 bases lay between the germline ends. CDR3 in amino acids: CASSPPNYGYTF. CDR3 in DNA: TGTGCCAGCTCACCGCCTAACTATGGCTACACCTTC.

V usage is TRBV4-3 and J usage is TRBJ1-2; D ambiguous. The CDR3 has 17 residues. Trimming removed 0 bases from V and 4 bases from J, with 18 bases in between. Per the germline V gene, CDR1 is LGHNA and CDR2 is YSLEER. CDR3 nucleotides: TGCGCCAGCAGCCAAGATGCGGCGACCCCTCCCCGCTATGGCTACACCTTC. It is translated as CASSQDAATPPRYGYTF.

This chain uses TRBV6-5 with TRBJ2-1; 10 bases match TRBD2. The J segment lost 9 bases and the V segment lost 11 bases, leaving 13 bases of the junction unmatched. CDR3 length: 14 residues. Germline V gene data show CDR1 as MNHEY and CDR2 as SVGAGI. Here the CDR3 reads CAGSQRGGKGEQFF. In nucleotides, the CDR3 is TGTGCCGGGTCGCAGCGGGGGGGCAAAGGTGAGCAGTTCTTC.